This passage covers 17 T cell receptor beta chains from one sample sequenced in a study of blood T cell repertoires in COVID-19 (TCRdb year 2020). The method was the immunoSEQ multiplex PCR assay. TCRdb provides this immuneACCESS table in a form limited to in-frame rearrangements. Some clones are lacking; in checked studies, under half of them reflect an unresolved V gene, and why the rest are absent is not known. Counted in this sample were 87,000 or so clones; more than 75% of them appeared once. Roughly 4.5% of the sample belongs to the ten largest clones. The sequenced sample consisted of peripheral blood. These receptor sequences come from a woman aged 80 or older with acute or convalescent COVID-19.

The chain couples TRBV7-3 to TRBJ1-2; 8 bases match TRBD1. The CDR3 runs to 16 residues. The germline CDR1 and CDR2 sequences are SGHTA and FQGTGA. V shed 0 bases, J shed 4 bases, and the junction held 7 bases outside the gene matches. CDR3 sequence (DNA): TGTGCCAGCAGCTTAACCGGGGCAGGGGGCACCTATGGCTACACCTTC. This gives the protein CASSLTGAGGTYGYTF.

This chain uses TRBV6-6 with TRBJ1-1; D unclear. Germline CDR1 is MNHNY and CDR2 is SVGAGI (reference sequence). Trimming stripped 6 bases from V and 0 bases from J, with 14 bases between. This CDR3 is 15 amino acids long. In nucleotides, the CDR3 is TGTGCCAGCAGACAAGCAGGATTAATGAACACTGAAGCTTTCTTT. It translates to CASRQAGLMNTEAFF.

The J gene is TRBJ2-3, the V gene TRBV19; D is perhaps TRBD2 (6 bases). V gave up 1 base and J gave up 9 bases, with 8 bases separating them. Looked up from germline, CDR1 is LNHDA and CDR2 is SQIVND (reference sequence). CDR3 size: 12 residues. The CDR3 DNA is TGTGCCAGTAGTATAGGGGAGGTGACGCAGTATTTT. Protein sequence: CASSIGEVTQYF.

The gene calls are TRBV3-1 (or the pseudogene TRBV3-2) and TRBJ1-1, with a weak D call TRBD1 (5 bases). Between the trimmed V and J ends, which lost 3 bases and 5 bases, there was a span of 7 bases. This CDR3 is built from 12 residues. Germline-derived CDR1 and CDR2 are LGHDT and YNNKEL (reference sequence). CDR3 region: CASSHGGTEAFF. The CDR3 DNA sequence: TGTGCCAGCAGCCATGGGGGGACTGAAGCTTTCTTT.

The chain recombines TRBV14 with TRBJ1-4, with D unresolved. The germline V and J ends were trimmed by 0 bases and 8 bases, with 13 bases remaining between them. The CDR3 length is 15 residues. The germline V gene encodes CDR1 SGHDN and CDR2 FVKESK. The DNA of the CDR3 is TGTGCCAGCAGCCAAGATCTTGTTCCCCGGGAAAAACTGTTTTTT. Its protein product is CASSQDLVPREKLFF.

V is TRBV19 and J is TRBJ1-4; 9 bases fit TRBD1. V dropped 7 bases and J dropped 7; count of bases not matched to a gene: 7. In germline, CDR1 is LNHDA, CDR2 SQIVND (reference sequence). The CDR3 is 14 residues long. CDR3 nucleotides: TGTGCCAGTAAACTAGGACAGGGGTCTGAAAAACTGTTTTTT. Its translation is CASKLGQGSEKLFF.

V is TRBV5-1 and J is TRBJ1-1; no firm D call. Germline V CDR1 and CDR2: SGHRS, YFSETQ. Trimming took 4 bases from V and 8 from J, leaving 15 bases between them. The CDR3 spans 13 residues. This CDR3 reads CASSLGGSNEAFF. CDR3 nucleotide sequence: TGCGCCAGCAGCCTAGGAGGTTCTAACGAAGCTTTCTTT.

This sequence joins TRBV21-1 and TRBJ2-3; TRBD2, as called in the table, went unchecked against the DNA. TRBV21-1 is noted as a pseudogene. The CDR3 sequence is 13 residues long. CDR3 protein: CASRSVRTDTQYF. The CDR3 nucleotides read TGTGCCAGTAGATCCGTTCGGACAGATACGCAGTATTTT.

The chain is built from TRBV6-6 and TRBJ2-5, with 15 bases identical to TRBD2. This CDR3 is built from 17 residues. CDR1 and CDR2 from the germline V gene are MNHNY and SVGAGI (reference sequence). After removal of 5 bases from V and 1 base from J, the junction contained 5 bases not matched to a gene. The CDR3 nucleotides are TGTGCCAGCAGTCCCCGGACTAGCGGGGGGGGCCAAGAGACCCAGTACTTC. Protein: CASSPRTSGGGQETQYF.

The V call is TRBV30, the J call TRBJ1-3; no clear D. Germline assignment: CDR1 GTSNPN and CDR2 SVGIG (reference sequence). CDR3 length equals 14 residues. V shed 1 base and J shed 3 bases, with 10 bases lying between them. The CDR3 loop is CAWSAVAHGNTIYF. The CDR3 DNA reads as TGTGCCTGGAGTGCAGTGGCCCATGGAAACACCATATATTTT.

The CDR3 sequence is CASSIPGDRKNTEAFF. Here the CDR3 DNA reads TGTGCCAGTAGTATACCGGGGGACAGAAAGAACACTGAAGCTTTCTTT. This chain connects TRBV19 to TRBJ1-1; TRBD1 aligns across 7 bases. The J segment lost 1 base and the V segment lost 2 bases, leaving 7 bases of the junction unmatched. CDR3 length equals 16 residues. CDR1 and CDR2 (germline): LNHDA, SQIVND (reference sequence).

The CDR3 coding sequence is TGTGCCAGTAGTGCGCACAGGGGGAGGAACACTGAAGCTTTCTTT. Residues: CASSAHRGRNTEAFF. V usage is TRBV19 and J usage is TRBJ1-1, with 8 bases fitting TRBD1. The CDR3 has 15 amino acids. V dropped 5 bases and J dropped 1; count of bases not matched to a gene: 6. The germline CDR1 and CDR2 sequences are LNHDA and SQIVND (reference sequence). The whole variable domain, filled in from reference TRBV19 and TRBJ1-1, reads DGGITQSPKYLFRKEGQNVTLSCEQNLNHDAMYWYRQDPGQGLRLIYYSQIVNDFQKGDIAEGYSVSREKKESFPLTVTSAQKNPTAFYLCASSAHRGRNTEAFFGQGTRLTVV.

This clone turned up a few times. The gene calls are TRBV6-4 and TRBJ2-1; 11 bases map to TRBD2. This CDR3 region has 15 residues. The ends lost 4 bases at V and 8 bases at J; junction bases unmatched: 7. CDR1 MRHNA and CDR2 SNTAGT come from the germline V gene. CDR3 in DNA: TGTGCCAGCAGTGGAATACTAGCGGGAGTGGATGAGCAGTTCTTC. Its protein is CASSGILAGVDEQFF.

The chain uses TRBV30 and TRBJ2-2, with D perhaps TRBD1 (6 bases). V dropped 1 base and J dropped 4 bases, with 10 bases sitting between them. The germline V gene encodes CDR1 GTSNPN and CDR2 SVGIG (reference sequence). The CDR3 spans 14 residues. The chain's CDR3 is CAWSGGLGTGELFF. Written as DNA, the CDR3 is TGTGCCTGGAGTGGGGGGCTAGGCACCGGGGAGCTGTTTTTT.

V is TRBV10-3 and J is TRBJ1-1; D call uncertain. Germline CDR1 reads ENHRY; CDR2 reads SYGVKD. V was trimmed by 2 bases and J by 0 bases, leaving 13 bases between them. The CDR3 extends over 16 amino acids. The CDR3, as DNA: TGTGCCATCAGTGAGACGAGGTCACTAATGAACACTGAAGCTTTCTTT. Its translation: CAISETRSLMNTEAFF.

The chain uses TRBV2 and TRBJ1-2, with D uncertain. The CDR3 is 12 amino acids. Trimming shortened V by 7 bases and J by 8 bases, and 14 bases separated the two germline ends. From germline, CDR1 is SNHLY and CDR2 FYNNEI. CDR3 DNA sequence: TGTGCCAGCAAGAGGGTTAAAGAGGGCTACACCTTC. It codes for CASKRVKEGYTF.

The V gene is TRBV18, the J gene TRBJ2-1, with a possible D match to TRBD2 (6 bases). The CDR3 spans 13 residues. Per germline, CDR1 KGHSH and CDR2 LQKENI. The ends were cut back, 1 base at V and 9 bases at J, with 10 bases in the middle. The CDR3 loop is CASSPRGTREQFF. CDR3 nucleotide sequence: TGTGCCAGCTCACCACGCGGGACGCGTGAGCAGTTCTTC.